The TCR beta chain described here comes from a study of T cells after yellow fever vaccination. TCRdb recomputed calls from the 5' RACE reads with MiXCR, one row per CDR3 protein. This sample has 620,000 or so distinct CDR3 sequences; 17% occur once, and the top ten carry 17%. Trimming left V 0 bases short and J 4 bases short, with 6 bases between. The CDR3 extends over 13 amino acids. The germline gives CDR1 SGHRS, CDR2 YFSETQ. General study points: Post-booster samples contained most primary-vaccination clones (approximately 96% CD4, about 85% CD8).

This clonotype was picked up many times. Its antigen is still unknown. This TCR derives from a man aged 18-30 years who received the YFV17D yellow fever vaccine. Sequenced here: PBMCs, sampled about 5 days after the first yellow fever vaccination. The chain recombines TRBV5-1 with TRBJ2-3, with unresolved D. CDR3 protein: CASSLDSADTQYF. In DNA form, the CDR3 reads TGCGCCAGCAGCTTGGATTCAGCAGATACGCAGTATTTT.